This T cell receptor (beta chain) was sequenced in a study of blood T cells in healthy people across ages (dated by TCRdb to about 2015). Looking at the study overall: In model experiments, roughly one uniquely barcoded TCR beta cDNA molecule per two T cells was captured by template switching. The study measured age-related changes in TCR beta repertoire diversity using deep sequencing normalized with unique cDNA molecular identifiers. Four age groups were formed from the donors: young (average around 15 years), middle-aged (around 37), aged (about 62) and long-lived (approximately 80). For two donors (one aged 18 to 30 and one aged 80 or older), the study analyzed two additional independent replicas of 1 million unique cDNA reads from the same blood draw. To avoid experimental bias, donors of different ages were spread randomly across the sequencing lanes. The full study reports these points: Estimates of total diversity based on one million sequenced T cells were considered lower bounds and underestimates. As age increased, observed TCR beta diversity per million T cells dropped in a roughly linear way, and a significant reduction was already evident by age 40. Compared with the aged group, more naive CD4+ T cells, fewer expanded clones and increased TCR diversity were shown by the long-lived group, suggesting age selection. Donor CMV infection status was unknown, potentially confounding age-related changes in expanded clonotypes. Bulk unsorted PBMC profiling prevented conclusive comparison of naive and antigen-experienced compartments. There was a strong correlation between observed TCR beta diversity and the percentage of naive T cells measured by flow cytometry.

Library preparation employed 5' RACE. The sequencer listed for this sample is Illumina HiSeq 2500. A second about 7 to 12 cycle PCR used a sample-barcoded 5' primer and a J-beta primer mix. Each TCR beta cDNA molecule received a unique molecular identifier from a template-switch 5' adaptor carrying 12 random nucleotides. Each sample yielded at least 2.5 million CDR3-containing paired-end reads. The Mint cDNA synthesis kit, primed by a TRBC-specific oligonucleotide, was used to synthesize first-strand cDNA from all RNA. Following uracil-DNA glycosylase treatment, a first 18-cycle PCR with universal primers M1SS and BC2_uni_R was performed on all cDNA. In the source study's methods: For normalization, 1 million high-quality reads, each with a distinct molecular identifier, were randomly selected from each sample. Instead of being binned into consensus sequences, reads that shared molecular identifiers were thrown out. MiTCR, with a Q25 quality threshold and the strictest error-elimination algorithm, was used for CDR3 identification, clonotype clustering and error correction. A nonparametric unseen species model with Euler transformation was used to estimate lower-bound total TCR beta diversity. Using fastp at Q25 and MiXCR, TCRdb reprocessed the public reads and kept productive beta chains. Every CDR3 protein is listed once, alongside the most common genes and DNA of its rows. TCRdb, not the original authors, processed these V and J calls. Here the sample has some 1.4 million distinct CDR3 sequences; about 40% occur a single time. The ten largest clones represent around 8% of the sample.

CDR1 and CDR2 were assigned from the germline V gene (reference sequence) as DFQATT and SNEGSKA. The junction shows trimming of 0 bases on V and 0 bases on J, plus 18 bases between the germline ends. The CDR3 runs 18 residues from the cysteine to the phenylalanine. CDR3 DNA only is kept here, 54 bases in frame from base 1. As concerns this clonotype: No antigen is known for it. No base quality values were provided; no much bigger clone lies one nucleotide off.

The donors were roughly 40 Caucasian individuals from Russia, aged roughly 6 to 100 years, who were systemically healthy. Each donor gave roughly 11 milliliters of peripheral blood, drawn into EDTA-treated Vacutainer tubes. Ficoll-Paque density-gradient centrifugation was used to isolate PBMCs, with at least 7 million per sample. Trizol reagent was used to extract total RNA from the PBMCs, yielding at least 6 micrograms per sample. For every donor, flow cytometry on a PBMC aliquot measured the percentage of naive CD45RAhigh/CD27high T cells. Sequenced: blood. The V and J segments used are TRBV20-1 and TRBJ1-5; a weak D assignment points to TRBD1 (5 bases agree). The source of this sequence is a woman under 30 in good health. This receptor has the CDR3 CSARDDLRGTYSNQPQHF. The DNA reads TGCAGTGCTAGAGATGACCTGCGAGGGACTTATAGCAATCAGCCCCAGCATTTT.